One sample yielded the 11 T cell receptor beta chains listed below, sequenced in a study of T cell responses to AZD1222 COVID-19 vaccine. Method: immunoSEQ multiplex PCR; TCRdb's copy keeps in-frame clones and lacks some. The data hold about 91,000 clones, with 90% to 95% observed a single time. Sequenced material: peripheral blood, taken 28 days after the second AZD1222 dose. The receptors originated from an adult who received the AZD1222 COVID-19 vaccine.

This chain links TRBV2 with TRBJ1-5; 9 bases are shared with TRBD1. CDR3 length equals 17 residues. J lost 3 bases, V lost 7 bases, and 13 bases had no gene match. Germline V gene sequence: CDR1 SNHLY, CDR2 FYNNEI. DNA for the CDR3: TGTGCCAGCAACACCGGGACAGGGAGTCCCCACAATCAGCCCCAGCATTTT. Translated: CASNTGTGSPHNQPQHF.

This clone was picked up one time. The V call is TRBV4-2, the J call TRBJ2-1, with D unresolved. Germline V gene lookup returns CDR1 LGHNA and CDR2 YNFKEQ. The CDR3 contains 12 residues. V was cut by 1 base and J by 10 bases, with 8 bases left in between. The CDR3 sequence: CASSQGGNEQFF. CDR3 DNA: TGTGCCAGCAGCCAAGGAGGTAACGAGCAGTTCTTC.

V and J are TRBV7-9 and TRBJ1-3; D not resolved. This CDR3 has 15 residues. From germline, CDR1 is SEHNR and CDR2 FQNEAQ (reference sequence). V dropped 7 bases and J dropped 0 bases, with 13 bases sitting between them. The CDR3 bases are TGTGCCAGCAAAACACAGACCTACTCTGGAAACACCATATATTTT. Translated, it gives CASKTQTYSGNTIYF. Full variable domain (missing parts from reference TRBV7-9 and TRBJ1-3): DTGVSQNPRHKITKRGQNVTFRCDPISEHNRLYWYRQTLGQGPEFLTYFQNEAQLEKSRLLSDRFSAERPKGSFSTLEIQRTEQGDSAMYLCASKTQTYSGNTIYFGEGSWLTVV.

The chain uses TRBV14 and TRBJ2-7, with a tentative D call TRBD1 (6 bases). There are 14 residues in the CDR3. The germline CDR1 and CDR2 sequences are SGHDN and FVKESK. Trimming pared 4 bases from V and 6 bases from J, leaving 16 bases between. In DNA, the CDR3 is TGTGCCAGCAGCCCATTGGGGACAACCTCCGAGCAGTACTTC. Translated, it gives CASSPLGTTSEQYF. Combining the CDR3 with reference TRBV14 and TRBJ2-7 gives the whole variable domain EAGVTQFPSHSVIEKGQTVTLRCDPISGHDNLYWYRRVMGKEIKFLLHFVKESKQDESGMPNNRFLAERTGGTYSTLKVQPAELEDSGVYFCASSPLGTTSEQYFGPGTRLTVT.

V usage is TRBV6-5 and J usage is TRBJ1-1; 7 nucleotides align to TRBD1. Germline V gene sequence: CDR1 MNHEY, CDR2 SVGAGI. The CDR3 is 12 amino acids. Trimming at V came to 4 bases and at J to 7 bases, leaving 3 bases not matched to a gene. CDR3 nucleotide sequence: TGTGCCAGCAGTTCCAGGGGGTATGAAGCTTTCTTT. As protein: CASSSRGYEAFF.

The chain is built from TRBV5-6 and TRBJ1-6, with D possibly matching TRBD1 (6 bases). The V gene's germline CDR1 is SGHDT and CDR2 YYEEEE. The CDR3 runs 18 residues. V was pared by 3 bases and J by 3 bases, with 19 bases between. The CDR3 DNA reads TGTGCCAGCAGCTCGACATGGACAGCGGAGGGCTATAATTCACCCCTCCACTTT. This gives the protein CASSSTWTAEGYNSPLHF.

The V and J genes are TRBV5-1 and TRBJ2-1, with 10 bases aligning to TRBD2. V lost 4 bases and J lost 5; bases outside the gene matches: 12. Germline CDR1 is SGHRS and CDR2 is YFSETQ. This CDR3 is built from 17 residues. CDR3 in amino acids: CASSRTMLAGANNEQFF. Written as DNA, the CDR3 is TGCGCCAGCAGCCGAACCATGCTAGCGGGAGCCAACAATGAGCAGTTCTTC.

CDR3 DNA sequence: TGTGCCAGCAAAGCGAGCTGGGATTCACCCCTCCACTTT. Translating it yields CASKASWDSPLHF. The V gene is TRBV6-1, the J gene TRBJ1-6; D gene uncertain. The CDR3 covers 13 residues. In germline, CDR1 is MNHNS, CDR2 SASEGT. Trimming took 7 bases from V and 8 from J, leaving 12 bases between them.

The rearrangement links TRBV2 to TRBJ2-7; TRBD1 is a possible D gene (5 bases). Germline V CDR1 and CDR2: SNHLY, FYNNEI. Trimming removed 6 bases from V and 0 bases from J, with 15 bases in between. This CDR3 has 15 amino acids. In DNA, the CDR3 is TGTGCCAGCAGAGATGGACAACAAAGCTCCTACGAGCAGTACTTC. Translating gives CASRDGQQSSYEQYF.

The V gene is TRBV19, the J gene TRBJ1-1; D is unresolved. From germline, CDR1 is LNHDA and CDR2 SQIVND (reference sequence). CDR3 length: 14 residues. V was clipped by 7 bases and J by 2 bases, with 14 bases between them. The CDR3 sequence: CASTSWGANTEAFF. The CDR3 bases are TGTGCCAGTACCAGCTGGGGAGCTAACACTGAAGCTTTCTTT.

The chain carries TRBV9 and TRBJ2-3; no clear D. CDR3 size: 15 residues. Trimming removed 0 bases from V and 2 bases from J, with 10 bases in between. Germline V gene data show CDR1 as SGDLS and CDR2 as YYNGEE. As DNA, the CDR3 is TGTGCCAGCAGCGTAGGTGGTAACCCCACAGATACGCAGTATTTT. Its translation: CASSVGGNPTDTQYF. Supplemented by reference TRBV9 and TRBJ2-3, the full variable domain reads DSGVTQTPKHLITATGQRVTLRCSPRSGDLSVYWYQQSLDQGLQFLIQYYNGEERAKGNILERFSAQQFPDLHSELNLSSLELGDSALYFCASSVGGNPTDTQYFGPGTRLTVL.